This T cell receptor (beta chain) derives from a study of spatial heterogeneity in lung cancer. From germline, CDR1 is SGHDN and CDR2 FVKESK. The CDR3 loop spans 14 amino acids. The V end lost 4 bases, the J end lost 8 bases, and 15 bases lay between the germline ends. TCRdb redid the calling of the 5' RACE reads with MiXCR, one entry per CDR3 protein. The table includes tens of thousands of distinct CDR3 sequences, approximately 12% detected once. Time point noted: blood at routine non-recurrence follow-up after resection. Without sorting, whole RNA was sequenced from tumor, nontumor lung or frozen PBMC.

This clonotype was sampled from a male donor with early-stage non-small cell lung cancer. The J gene is TRBJ2-1, the V gene TRBV14, with D unresolved. The sample here was PBMCs, taken at follow-up. This CDR3 reads CASSPSLASHEQFF. CDR3 sequence (DNA): TGTGCCAGCAGCCCTTCCTTAGCCTCCCATGAGCAGTTCTTC.